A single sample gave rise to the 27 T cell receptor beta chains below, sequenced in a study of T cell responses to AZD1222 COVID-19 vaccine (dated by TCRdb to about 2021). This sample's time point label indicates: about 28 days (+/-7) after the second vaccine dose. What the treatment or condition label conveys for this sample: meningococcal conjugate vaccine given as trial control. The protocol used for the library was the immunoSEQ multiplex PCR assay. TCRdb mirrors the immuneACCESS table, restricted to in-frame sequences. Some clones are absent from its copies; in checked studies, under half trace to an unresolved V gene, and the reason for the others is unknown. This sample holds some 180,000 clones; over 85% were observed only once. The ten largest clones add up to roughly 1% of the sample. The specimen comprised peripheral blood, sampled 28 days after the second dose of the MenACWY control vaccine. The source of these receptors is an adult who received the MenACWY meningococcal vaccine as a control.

DNA for the CDR3: TGTGCCACCAGGTGGGACAGGAACACCGGGGAGCTGTTTTTT. Translating gives CATRWDRNTGELFF. The rearrangement uses TRBV15 and TRBJ2-2, with TRBD1 identical over 7 bases. The V and J ends lost 6 bases and 1 base, in that order; junction bases with no gene match: 2. Germline CDR1 LNHNV, CDR2 YYDKDF (reference sequence). The length of the CDR3 is 14 residues.

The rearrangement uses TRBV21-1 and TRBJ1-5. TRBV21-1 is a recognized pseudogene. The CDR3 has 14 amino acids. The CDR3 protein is CASIGRTCNQPQHF. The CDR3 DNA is TGTGCCAGCATAGGACGAACCTGCAATCAGCCCCAGCATTTT.

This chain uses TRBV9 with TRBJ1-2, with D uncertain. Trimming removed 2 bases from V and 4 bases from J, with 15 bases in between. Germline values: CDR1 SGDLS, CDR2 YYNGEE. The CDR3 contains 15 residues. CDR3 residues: CASSVGPGGSYGYTF. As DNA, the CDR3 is TGTGCCAGCAGCGTTGGACCCGGAGGGAGCTATGGCTACACCTTC. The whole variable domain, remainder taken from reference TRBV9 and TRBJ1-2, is DSGVTQTPKHLITATGQRVTLRCSPRSGDLSVYWYQQSLDQGLQFLIQYYNGEERAKGNILERFSAQQFPDLHSELNLSSLELGDSALYFCASSVGPGGSYGYTFGSGTRLTVV.

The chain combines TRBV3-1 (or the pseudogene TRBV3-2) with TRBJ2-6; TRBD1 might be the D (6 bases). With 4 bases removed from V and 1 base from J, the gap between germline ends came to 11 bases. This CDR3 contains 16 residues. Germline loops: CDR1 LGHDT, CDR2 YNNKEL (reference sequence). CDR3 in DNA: TGTGCCAGCAGCCGCACCACAGGGTCTGGGGCCAACGTCCTGACTTTC. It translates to CASSRTTGSGANVLTF.

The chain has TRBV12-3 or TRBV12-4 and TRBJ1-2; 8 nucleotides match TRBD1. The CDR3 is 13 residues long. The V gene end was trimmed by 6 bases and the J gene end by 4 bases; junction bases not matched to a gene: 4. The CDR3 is CASRRTGTYGYTF. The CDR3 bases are TGTGCCAGCAGACGGACAGGGACCTATGGCTACACCTTC.

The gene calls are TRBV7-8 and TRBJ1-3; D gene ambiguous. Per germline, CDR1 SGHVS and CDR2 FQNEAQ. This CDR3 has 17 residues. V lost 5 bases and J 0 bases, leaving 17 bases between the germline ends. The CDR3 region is CASSPVRAPYSGNTIYF. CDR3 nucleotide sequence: TGTGCCAGCAGCCCAGTGCGAGCCCCCTACTCTGGAAACACCATATATTTT.

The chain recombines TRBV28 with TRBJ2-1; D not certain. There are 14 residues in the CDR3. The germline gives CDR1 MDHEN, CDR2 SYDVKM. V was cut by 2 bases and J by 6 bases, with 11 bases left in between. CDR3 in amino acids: CASSLPPPANEQFF. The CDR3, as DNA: TGTGCCAGCAGTTTACCCCCCCCGGCCAATGAGCAGTTCTTC.

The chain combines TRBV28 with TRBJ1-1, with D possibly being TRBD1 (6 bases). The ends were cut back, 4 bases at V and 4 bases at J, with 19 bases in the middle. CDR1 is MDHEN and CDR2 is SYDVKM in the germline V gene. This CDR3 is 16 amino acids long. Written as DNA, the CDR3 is TGTGCCAGCAGTTCTAGTTTACAGGGAGAGGGCACTGAAGCTTTCTTT. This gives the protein CASSSSLQGEGTEAFF.

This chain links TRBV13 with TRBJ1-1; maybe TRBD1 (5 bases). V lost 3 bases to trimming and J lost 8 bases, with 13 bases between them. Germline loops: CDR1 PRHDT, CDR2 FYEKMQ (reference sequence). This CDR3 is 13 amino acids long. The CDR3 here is CASSFGHGLEAFF. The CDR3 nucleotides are TGTGCCAGCAGCTTCGGACACGGGTTGGAAGCTTTCTTT. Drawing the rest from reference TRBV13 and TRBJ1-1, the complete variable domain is AAGVIQSPRHLIKEKRETATLKCYPIPRHDTVYWYQQGPGQDPQFLISFYEKMQSDKGSIPDRFSAQQFSDYHSELNMSSLELGDSALYFCASSFGHGLEAFFGQGTRLTVV.

CDR3 region: CASNEQGHEQYF. The CDR3 region has the DNA TGTGCCAGCAACGAGCAGGGCCACGAGCAGTACTTC. The gene calls are TRBV12-3 or TRBV12-4 and TRBJ2-7, with D possibly being TRBD1 (5 bases). CDR3 length: 12 amino acids. Trimming removed 7 bases from V and 5 bases from J, with 12 bases in between.

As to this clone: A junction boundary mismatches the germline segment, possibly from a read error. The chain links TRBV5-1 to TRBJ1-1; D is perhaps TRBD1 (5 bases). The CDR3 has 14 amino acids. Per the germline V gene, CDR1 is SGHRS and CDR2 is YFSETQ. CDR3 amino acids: CASSPGRMNSEAFF. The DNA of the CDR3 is TGCGCCAGCAGCCCGGGACGGATGAACAGTGAAGCTTTCTTT.

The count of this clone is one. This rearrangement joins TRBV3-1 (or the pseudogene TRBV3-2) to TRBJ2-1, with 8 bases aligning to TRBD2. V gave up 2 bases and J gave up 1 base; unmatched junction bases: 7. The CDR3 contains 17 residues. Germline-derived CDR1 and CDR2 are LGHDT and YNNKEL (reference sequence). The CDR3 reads CASSQRGGLASYNEQFF. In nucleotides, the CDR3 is TGTGCCAGCAGCCAAAGGGGCGGACTAGCTTCCTACAATGAGCAGTTCTTC.

CDR3 region: CASSLGDRMGNEQFF. As DNA, the CDR3 is TGCGCCAGCAGCTTGGGAGACAGAATGGGGAATGAGCAGTTCTTC. This chain connects TRBV5-1 to TRBJ2-1, with D possibly TRBD1 on 5 matching bases. The CDR3 length is 15 residues. Germline V gene data show CDR1 as SGHRS and CDR2 as YFSETQ. The V and J ends lost 0 bases and 7 bases respectively, with 14 bases between them.

The CDR3 spells CASSTSGRSSYNEQFF. The CDR3 DNA reads TGCGCCAGCAGCACTAGCGGCCGGAGCTCCTACAATGAGCAGTTCTTC. The chain is built from TRBV5-1 and TRBJ2-1; 8 bases align to TRBD2. The CDR3 loop spans 16 amino acids. With V trimmed by 4 bases and J by 0 bases, 6 bases remained unmatched. CDR1 SGHRS and CDR2 YFSETQ come from the germline V gene.

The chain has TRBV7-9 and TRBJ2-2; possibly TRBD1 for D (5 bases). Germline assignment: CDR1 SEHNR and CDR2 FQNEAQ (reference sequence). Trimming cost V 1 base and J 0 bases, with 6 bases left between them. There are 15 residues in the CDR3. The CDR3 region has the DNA TGTGCCAGCAGCTTAGTACAGGCGAACACCGGGGAGCTGTTTTTT. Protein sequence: CASSLVQANTGELFF.

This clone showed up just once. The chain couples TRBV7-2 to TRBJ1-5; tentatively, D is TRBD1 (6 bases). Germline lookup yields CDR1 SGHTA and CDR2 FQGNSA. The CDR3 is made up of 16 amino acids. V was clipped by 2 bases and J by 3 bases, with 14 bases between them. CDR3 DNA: TGTGCCAGCAGCTTAAGGGGCAGGGGTTACAATCAGCCCCAGCATTTT. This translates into CASSLRGRGYNQPQHF.

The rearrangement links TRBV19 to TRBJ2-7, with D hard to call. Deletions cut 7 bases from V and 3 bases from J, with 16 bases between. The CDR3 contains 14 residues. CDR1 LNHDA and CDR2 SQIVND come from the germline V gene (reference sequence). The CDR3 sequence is CASKSAGPYYEQYF. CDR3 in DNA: TGTGCCAGTAAATCGGCAGGCCCTTACTACGAGCAGTACTTC.

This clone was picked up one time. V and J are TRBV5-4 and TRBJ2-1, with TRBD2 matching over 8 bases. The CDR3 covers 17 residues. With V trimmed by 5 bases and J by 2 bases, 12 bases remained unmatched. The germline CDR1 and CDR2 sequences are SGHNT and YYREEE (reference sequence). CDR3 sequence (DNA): TGTGCCAGCAGTCGAGAGTCCGGGACTAGTCCCTACAATGAGCAGTTCTTC. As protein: CASSRESGTSPYNEQFF. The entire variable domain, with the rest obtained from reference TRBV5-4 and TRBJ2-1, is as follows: ETGVTQSPTHLIKTRGQQVTLRCSSQSGHNTVSWYQQALGQGPQFIFQYYREEENGRGNFPPRFSGLQFPNYSSELNVNALELDDSALYLCASSRESGTSPYNEQFFGPGTRLTVL.

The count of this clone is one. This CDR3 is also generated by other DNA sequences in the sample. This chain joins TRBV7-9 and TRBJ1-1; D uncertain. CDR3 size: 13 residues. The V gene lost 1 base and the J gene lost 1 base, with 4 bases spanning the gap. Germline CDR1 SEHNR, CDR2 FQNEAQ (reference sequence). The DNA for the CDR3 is TGTGCCAGCAGCTTAGGGGAGAACACTGAAGCTTTCTTT. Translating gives CASSLGENTEAFF.

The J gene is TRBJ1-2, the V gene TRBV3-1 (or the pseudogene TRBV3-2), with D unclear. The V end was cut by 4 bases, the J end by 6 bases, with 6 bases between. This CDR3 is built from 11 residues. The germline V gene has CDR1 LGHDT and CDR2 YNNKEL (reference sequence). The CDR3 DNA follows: TGTGCCAGCAGCCTTGGGGATGGCTACACCTTC. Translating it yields CASSLGDGYTF.

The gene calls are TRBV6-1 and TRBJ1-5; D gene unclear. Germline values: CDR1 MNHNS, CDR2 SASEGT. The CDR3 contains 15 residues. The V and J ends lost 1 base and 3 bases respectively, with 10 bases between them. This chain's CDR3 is CASSEVAGTNQPQHF. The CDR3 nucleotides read TGTGCCAGCAGTGAAGTTGCAGGTACCAATCAGCCCCAGCATTTT.

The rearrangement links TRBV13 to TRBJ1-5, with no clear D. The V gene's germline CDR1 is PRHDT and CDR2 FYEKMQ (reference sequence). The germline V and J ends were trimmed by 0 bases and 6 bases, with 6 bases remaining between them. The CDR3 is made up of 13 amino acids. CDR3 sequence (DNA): TGTGCCAGCAGCTTAGGAGGAGGTCAGCCCCAGCATTTT. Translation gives CASSLGGGQPQHF.

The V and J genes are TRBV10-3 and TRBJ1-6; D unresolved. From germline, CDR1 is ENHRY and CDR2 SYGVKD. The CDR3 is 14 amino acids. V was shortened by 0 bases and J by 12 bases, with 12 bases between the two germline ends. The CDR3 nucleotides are TGTGCCATCAGTGAGTCGAACCTCAAAAGACCCCTCCACTTT. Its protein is CAISESNLKRPLHF.

This chain's CDR3 is CASSWSGSSYGYTF. CDR3 nucleotide sequence: TGCGCCAGCAGCTGGTCAGGTAGCAGCTATGGCTACACCTTC. The chain carries TRBV5-1 and TRBJ1-2; D unresolved. Germline-derived CDR1 and CDR2 are SGHRS and YFSETQ. The CDR3 totals 14 residues. Trimming cost V 3 bases and J 4 bases, with 13 bases left between them.

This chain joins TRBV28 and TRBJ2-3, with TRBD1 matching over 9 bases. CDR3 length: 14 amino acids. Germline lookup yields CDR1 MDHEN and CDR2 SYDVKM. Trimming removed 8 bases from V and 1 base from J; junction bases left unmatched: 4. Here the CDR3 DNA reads TGTGCCAGCCTTACAGGGGGCGGCACAGATACGCAGTATTTT. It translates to CASLTGGGTDTQYF. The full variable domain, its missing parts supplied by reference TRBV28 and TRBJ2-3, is DVKVTQSSRYLVKRTGEKVFLECVQDMDHENMFWYRQDPGLGLRLIYFSYDVKMKEKGDIPEGYSVSREKKERFSLILESASTNQTSMYLCASLTGGGTDTQYFGPGTRLTVL.

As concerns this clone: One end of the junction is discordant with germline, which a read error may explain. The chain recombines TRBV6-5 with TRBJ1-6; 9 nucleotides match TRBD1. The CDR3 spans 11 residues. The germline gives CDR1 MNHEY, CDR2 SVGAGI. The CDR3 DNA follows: TGTGCCAGCAGTTGGGGACAGGGCCAAGGCTTT. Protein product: CASSWGQGQGF.

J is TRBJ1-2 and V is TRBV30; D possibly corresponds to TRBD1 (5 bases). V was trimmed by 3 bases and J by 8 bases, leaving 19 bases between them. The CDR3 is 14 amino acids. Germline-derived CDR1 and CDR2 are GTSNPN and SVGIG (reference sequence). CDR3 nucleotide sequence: TGTGCCTGGAGAGGGGACGGGTCCTTTGTAGGCTACACCTTC. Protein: CAWRGDGSFVGYTF.